This TCR beta chain was captured in a study of cytomegalovirus exposure and HLA in healthy donors. The PCR ran on 60 Vbeta and 13 Jbeta primers. TCRdb's table, derived via immunoSEQ multiplex PCR, lists solely in-frame clones and lacks some. The sample shows around 40,000 clones, around 72% of them seen only once. This CDR3 contains 15 residues. Germline V CDR1 and CDR2: SNHLY, FYNNEI. V was pared by 0 bases and J by 4 bases, with 10 bases between. Sequencing input: PBMCs. The chain joins TRBV2 to TRBJ1-3; D remains ambiguous. The sequence was collected from a woman aged 25-40 years in good health and CMV-seronegative. CDR3 loop: CASSEARTDGNTIYF. CDR3 in DNA: TGTGCCAGCAGTGAAGCGAGGACTGACGGAAACACCATATATTTT.